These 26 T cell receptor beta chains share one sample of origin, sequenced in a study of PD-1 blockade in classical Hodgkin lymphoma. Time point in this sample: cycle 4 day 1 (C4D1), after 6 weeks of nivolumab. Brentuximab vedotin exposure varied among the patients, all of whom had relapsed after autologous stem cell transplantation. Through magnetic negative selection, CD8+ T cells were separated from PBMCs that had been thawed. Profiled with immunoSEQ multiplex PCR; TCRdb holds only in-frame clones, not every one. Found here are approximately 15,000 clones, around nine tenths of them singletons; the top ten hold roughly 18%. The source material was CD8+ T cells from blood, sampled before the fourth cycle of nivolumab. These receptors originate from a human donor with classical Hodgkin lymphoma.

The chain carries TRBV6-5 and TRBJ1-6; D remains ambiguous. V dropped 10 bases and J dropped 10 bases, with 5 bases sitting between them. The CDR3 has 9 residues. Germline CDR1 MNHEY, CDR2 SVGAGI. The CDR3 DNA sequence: TGTGCCATCGGGTCACCCCTCCACTTT. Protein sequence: CAIGSPLHF.

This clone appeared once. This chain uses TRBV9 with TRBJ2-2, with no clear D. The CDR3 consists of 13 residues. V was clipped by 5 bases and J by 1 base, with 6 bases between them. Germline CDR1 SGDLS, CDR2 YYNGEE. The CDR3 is CASRGENTGELFF. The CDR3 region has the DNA TGTGCCAGCAGGGGCGAGAACACCGGGGAGCTGTTTTTT.

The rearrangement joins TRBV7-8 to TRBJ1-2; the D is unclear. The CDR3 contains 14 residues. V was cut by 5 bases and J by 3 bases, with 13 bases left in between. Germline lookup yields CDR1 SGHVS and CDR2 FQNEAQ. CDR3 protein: CASSRAGRDYGYTF. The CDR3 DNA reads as TGTGCCAGCAGCCGAGCCGGTCGGGACTATGGCTACACCTTC.

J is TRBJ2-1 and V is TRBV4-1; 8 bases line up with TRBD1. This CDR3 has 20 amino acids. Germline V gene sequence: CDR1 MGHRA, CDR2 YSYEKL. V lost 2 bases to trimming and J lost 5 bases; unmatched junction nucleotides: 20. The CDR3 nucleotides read TGCGCCAGCAGCCAAATATGGGGACTTGGCGGTCAGGGGGCACACAATGAGCAGTTCTTC. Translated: CASSQIWGLGGQGAHNEQFF.

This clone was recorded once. The DNA of the CDR3 is TGCGCCAGCAGCCTCATAGCCGTGACAGGGGGCAACGAGCAGTACTTC. Its protein is CASSLIAVTGGNEQYF. The chain couples TRBV4-1 to TRBJ2-7; TRBD1 agrees at 10 bases. Germline CDR1 MGHRA, CDR2 YSYEKL. This CDR3 region has 16 residues. The junction had 11 bases not matched to a gene; V was cut back by 4 bases and J by 5 bases.

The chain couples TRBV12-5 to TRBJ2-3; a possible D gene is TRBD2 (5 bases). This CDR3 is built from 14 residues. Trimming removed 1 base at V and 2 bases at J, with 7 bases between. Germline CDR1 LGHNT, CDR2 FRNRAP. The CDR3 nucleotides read TGTGCTAGTGGTTTGGGGAGGTTCACAGATACGCAGTATTTT. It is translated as CASGLGRFTDTQYF.

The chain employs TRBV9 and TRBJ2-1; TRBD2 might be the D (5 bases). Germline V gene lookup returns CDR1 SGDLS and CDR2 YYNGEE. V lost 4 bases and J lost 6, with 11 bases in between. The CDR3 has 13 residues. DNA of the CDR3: TGTGCCAGCAGCTCCGGGATCTTCAATGAGCAGTTCTTC. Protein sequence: CASSSGIFNEQFF.

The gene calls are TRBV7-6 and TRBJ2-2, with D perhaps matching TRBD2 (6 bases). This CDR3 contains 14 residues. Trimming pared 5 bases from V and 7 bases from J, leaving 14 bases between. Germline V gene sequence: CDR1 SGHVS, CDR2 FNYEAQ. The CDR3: CASSLDPGDGELFF. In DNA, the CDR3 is TGTGCCAGCAGCCTCGACCCGGGGGACGGGGAGCTGTTTTTT.

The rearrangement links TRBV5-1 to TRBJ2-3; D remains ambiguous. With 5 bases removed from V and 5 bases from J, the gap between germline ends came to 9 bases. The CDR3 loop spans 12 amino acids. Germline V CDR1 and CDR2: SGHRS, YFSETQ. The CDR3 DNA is TGCGCCAGCAGTCTGGAAGGAGATACGCAGTATTTT. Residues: CASSLEGDTQYF.

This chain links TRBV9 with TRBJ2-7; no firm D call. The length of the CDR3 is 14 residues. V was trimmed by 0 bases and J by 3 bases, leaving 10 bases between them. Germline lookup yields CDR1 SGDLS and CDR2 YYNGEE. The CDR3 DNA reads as TGTGCCAGCAGCGTAGCTATAGGGAACTACGAGCAGTACTTC. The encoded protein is CASSVAIGNYEQYF.

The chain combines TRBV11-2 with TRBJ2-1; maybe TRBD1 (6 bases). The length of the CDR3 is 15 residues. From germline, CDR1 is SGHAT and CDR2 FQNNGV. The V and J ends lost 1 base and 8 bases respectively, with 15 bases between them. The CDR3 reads CASSLGVGASYEQFF. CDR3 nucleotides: TGTGCCAGCAGCTTAGGGGTGGGGGCATCCTATGAGCAGTTCTTC.

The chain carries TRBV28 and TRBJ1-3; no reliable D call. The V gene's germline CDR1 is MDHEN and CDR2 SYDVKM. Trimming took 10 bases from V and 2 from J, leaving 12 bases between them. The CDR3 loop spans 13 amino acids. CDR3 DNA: TGTGCCACCTCACTTGGGACTGGAAACACCATATATTTT. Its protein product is CATSLGTGNTIYF.

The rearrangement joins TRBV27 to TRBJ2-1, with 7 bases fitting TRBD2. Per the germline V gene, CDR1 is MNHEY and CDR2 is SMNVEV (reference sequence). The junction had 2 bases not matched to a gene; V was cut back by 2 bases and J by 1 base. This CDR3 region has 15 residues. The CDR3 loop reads CASSLSGNSYNEQFF. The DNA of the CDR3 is TGTGCCAGCAGTTTAAGCGGGAATTCCTACAATGAGCAGTTCTTC.

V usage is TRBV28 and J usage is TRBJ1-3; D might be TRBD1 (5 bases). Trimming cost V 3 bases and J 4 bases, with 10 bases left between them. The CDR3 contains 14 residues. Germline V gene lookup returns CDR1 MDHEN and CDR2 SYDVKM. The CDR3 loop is CASSLVGQGNTIYF. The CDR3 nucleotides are TGTGCCAGCAGTTTGGTGGGGCAAGGAAACACCATATATTTT.

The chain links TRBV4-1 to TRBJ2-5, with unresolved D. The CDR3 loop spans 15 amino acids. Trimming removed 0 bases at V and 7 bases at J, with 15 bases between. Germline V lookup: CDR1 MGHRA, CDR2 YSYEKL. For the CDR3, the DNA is TGCGCCAGCAGCCAAGATGGGCTAGTGATGGGGACCCAGTACTTC. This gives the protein CASSQDGLVMGTQYF.

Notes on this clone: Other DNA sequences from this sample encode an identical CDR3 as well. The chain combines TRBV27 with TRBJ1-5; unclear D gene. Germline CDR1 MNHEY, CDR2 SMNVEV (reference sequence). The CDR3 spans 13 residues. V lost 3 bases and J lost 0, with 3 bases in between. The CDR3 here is CASSLGSNQPQHF. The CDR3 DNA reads TGTGCCAGCAGTTTGGGTAGCAATCAGCCCCAGCATTTT.

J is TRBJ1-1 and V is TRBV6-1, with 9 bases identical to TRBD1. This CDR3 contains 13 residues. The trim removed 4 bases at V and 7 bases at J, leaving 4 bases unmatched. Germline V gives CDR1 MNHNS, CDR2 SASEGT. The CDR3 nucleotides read TGTGCCAGCAGTGGGACAGGGGTTAATGAAGCTTTCTTT. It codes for CASSGTGVNEAFF.

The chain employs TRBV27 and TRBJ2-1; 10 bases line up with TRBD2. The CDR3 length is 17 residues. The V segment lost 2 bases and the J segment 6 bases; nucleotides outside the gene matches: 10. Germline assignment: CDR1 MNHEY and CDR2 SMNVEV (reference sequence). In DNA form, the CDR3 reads TGTGCCAGCAGTTTAATTTCGCTAGCGGGAGTTGGCAATGAGCAGTTCTTC. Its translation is CASSLISLAGVGNEQFF.

This CDR3 is CASSLGAGGPLNEQFF. DNA of the CDR3: TGTGCCAGCAGCTTAGGAGCGGGAGGGCCTCTAAATGAGCAGTTCTTC. This chain links TRBV11-2 with TRBJ2-1, with 10 bases fitting TRBD2. Germline V gives CDR1 SGHAT, CDR2 FQNNGV. The CDR3 runs 16 residues. Trimming cost V 1 base and J 7 bases; bases outside gene matches: 7.

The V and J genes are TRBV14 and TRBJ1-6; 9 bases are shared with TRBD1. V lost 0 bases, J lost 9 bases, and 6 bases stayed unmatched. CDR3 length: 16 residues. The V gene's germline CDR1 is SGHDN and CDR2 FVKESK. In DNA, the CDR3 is TGTGCCAGCAGCCAAGAGAGGGACAGGGTTATTTCACCCCTCCACTTT. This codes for CASSQERDRVISPLHF.

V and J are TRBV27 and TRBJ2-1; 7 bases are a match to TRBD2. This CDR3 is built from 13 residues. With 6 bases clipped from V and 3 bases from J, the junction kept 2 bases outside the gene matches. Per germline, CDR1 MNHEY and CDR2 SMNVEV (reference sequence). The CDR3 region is CASRGDYYNEQFF. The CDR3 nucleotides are TGTGCCAGCAGAGGGGACTACTACAATGAGCAGTTCTTC.

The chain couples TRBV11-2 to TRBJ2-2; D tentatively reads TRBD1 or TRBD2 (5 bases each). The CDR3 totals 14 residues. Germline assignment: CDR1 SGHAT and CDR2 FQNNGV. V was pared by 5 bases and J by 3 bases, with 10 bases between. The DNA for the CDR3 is TGTGCCAGCAGCCCTCGAGGGGACACCGGGGAGCTGTTTTTT. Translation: CASSPRGDTGELFF.

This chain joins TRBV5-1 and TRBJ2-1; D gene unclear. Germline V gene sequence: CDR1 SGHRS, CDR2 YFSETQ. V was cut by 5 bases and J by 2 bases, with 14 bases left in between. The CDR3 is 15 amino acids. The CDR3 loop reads CASSPLADPYNEQFF. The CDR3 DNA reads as TGCGCCAGCAGTCCTTTAGCAGACCCCTACAATGAGCAGTTCTTC. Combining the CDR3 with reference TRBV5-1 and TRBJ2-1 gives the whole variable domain KAGVTQTPRYLIKTRGQQVTLSCSPISGHRSVSWYQQTPGQGLQFLFEYFSETQRNKGNFPGRFSGRQFSNSRSEMNVSTLELGDSALYLCASSPLADPYNEQFFGPGTRLTVL.

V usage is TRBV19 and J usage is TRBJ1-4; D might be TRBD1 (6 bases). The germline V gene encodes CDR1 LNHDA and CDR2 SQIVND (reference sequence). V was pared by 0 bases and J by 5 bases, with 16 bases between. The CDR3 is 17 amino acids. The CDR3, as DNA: TGTGCCAGTAGTATAGATCTATTCGGACAGCTAAATGAAAAACTGTTTTTT. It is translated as CASSIDLFGQLNEKLFF.

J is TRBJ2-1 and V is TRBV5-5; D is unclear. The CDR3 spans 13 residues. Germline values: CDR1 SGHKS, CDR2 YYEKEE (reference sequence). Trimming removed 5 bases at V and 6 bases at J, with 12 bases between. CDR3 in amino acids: CASSPDSSNEQFF. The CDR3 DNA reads TGTGCCAGCAGTCCCGACTCGTCCAATGAGCAGTTCTTC.

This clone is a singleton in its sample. For the CDR3, the DNA is TGTGCCAGCAGTGAAGGTCGACTAGCGGGAGTTAAAGAGACCCAGTACTTC. Encoded protein: CASSEGRLAGVKETQYF. The rearrangement uses TRBV2 and TRBJ2-5, with 12 positions matching TRBD2. From germline, CDR1 is SNHLY and CDR2 FYNNEI. J lost 3 bases, V lost 1 base, and 6 bases had no gene match. The CDR3 has 17 amino acids.